One and the same sample provided the 23 T cell receptor beta chains below, sequenced in a study of blood T cell repertoires in COVID-19. Assay: immunoSEQ multiplex PCR; the TCRdb copy retains only in-frame clones and omits some. The top ten hold about 11% of the sample, which has about 70,000 clones, about nine tenths seen once. The sequenced sample consisted of peripheral blood. The receptors come from a woman between 18 and 29 years old with acute or convalescent COVID-19.

The chain carries TRBV6-2 or TRBV6-3 and TRBJ2-5; TRBD2 matches at 11 bases. Per the germline V gene, CDR1 is MNHEY and CDR2 is SVGEGT. The CDR3 consists of 17 residues. Unmatched junction bases numbered 13, after V lost 5 bases and J lost 5 bases. DNA of the CDR3: TGTGCCAGCAGTGTCGGGATTAGCGGGGGGGCCTATGAGACCCAGTACTTC. This sequence encodes CASSVGISGGAYETQYF.

Only one count was recorded for this clone. The chain carries TRBV9 and TRBJ2-1, with D possibly matching TRBD1 (5 bases). Per germline, CDR1 SGDLS and CDR2 YYNGEE. CDR3 length: 14 amino acids. With 3 bases removed from V and 3 bases from J, the gap between germline ends came to 10 bases. The CDR3 DNA is TGTGCCAGCAGCGAAATAGACAGCTACAATGAGCAGTTCTTC. Protein: CASSEIDSYNEQFF.

This chain uses TRBV28 with TRBJ1-4; D possibly corresponds to TRBD1 (5 bases). Germline lookup yields CDR1 MDHEN and CDR2 SYDVKM. V dropped 6 bases and J dropped 1 base, with 15 bases sitting between them. This CDR3 is built from 16 residues. The CDR3 DNA is TGTGCCAGCAGGCGACAGCTACCCTTAACTAATGAAAAACTGTTTTTT. Its translation: CASRRQLPLTNEKLFF.

The V call is TRBV7-9, the J call TRBJ2-1; 8 nucleotides line up with TRBD1. This CDR3 region has 15 residues. V was clipped by 5 bases and J by 0 bases; unmatched bases: 3. Germline CDR1 SEHNR, CDR2 FQNEAQ (reference sequence). The CDR3 DNA follows: TGTGCCAGCAGCCCAGGGGGCAACTCCTACAATGAGCAGTTCTTC. Residues: CASSPGGNSYNEQFF.

This clone turned up a few times. CDR3 nucleotides: TGTGCCAGCAGTGAACGTGGGGAGACTGAAGCTTTCTTT. Protein sequence: CASSERGETEAFF. The rearrangement links TRBV6-1 to TRBJ1-1; D is unclear. CDR1 and CDR2 from the germline V gene are MNHNS and SASEGT. This CDR3 comprises 13 residues. V dropped 2 bases and J dropped 5 bases, with 9 bases sitting between them.

This clone was observed once. DNA for the CDR3: TGTGCCAGCAGTGGGCTAGCGGGGGGTACCTACGAGCAGTACTTC. Encoded protein: CASSGLAGGTYEQYF. The rearrangement uses TRBV2 and TRBJ2-7; 11 nucleotides align to TRBD2. CDR1 SNHLY and CDR2 FYNNEI come from the germline V gene. J lost 2 bases, V lost 4 bases, and 4 bases had no gene match. The CDR3 contains 15 residues.

The V gene is TRBV5-1, the J gene TRBJ2-2; tentatively, D is TRBD1 (6 bases). Germline loops: CDR1 SGHRS, CDR2 YFSETQ. V lost 5 bases, J lost 5 bases, and 13 bases lay in between. The CDR3 contains 14 residues. The CDR3 loop reads CASRREGGTGELFF. The CDR3 bases are TGCGCCAGCAGGAGAGAAGGGGGAACCGGGGAGCTGTTTTTT.

V is TRBV6-1 and J is TRBJ2-7; TRBD1 agrees at 8 bases. V gave up 3 bases and J gave up 3 bases; unmatched junction bases: 4. Germline loops: CDR1 MNHNS, CDR2 SASEGT. CDR3 length: 14 residues. CDR3 amino acids: CASSDGTGFYEQYF. The CDR3 nucleotides read TGTGCCAGCAGTGACGGGACAGGATTCTACGAGCAGTACTTC.

V usage is TRBV15 and J usage is TRBJ1-4; D is unresolved. The CDR3 extends over 13 amino acids. Germline V lookup: CDR1 LNHNV, CDR2 YYDKDF (reference sequence). The ends were cut back, 3 bases at V and 15 bases at J, with 17 bases in the middle. The CDR3 sequence is CATSRTRSGFVFF. The DNA for the CDR3 is TGTGCCACCAGCAGGACCCGGTCGGGGTTTGTGTTTTTT.

The chain is built from TRBV10-2 and TRBJ1-5, with D uncertain. The germline V gene encodes CDR1 WSHSY and CDR2 SAAADI. Trimming removed 3 bases at V and 6 bases at J, with 15 bases between. The CDR3 has 15 amino acids. This CDR3 reads CASSEGRTRGQPQHF. Here the CDR3 DNA reads TGCGCCAGCAGTGAAGGCAGGACTCGCGGTCAGCCCCAGCATTTT.

The rearrangement links TRBV27 to TRBJ2-2; D may be TRBD1 (5 bases). CDR1 is MNHEY and CDR2 is SMNVEV in the germline V gene (reference sequence). This CDR3 has 15 residues. Trimming stripped 2 bases from V and 5 bases from J, with 12 bases between. CDR3 nucleotides: TGTGCCAGCAGTTTAAAGCAGGGTAGTACCGGGGAGCTGTTTTTT. Residues: CASSLKQGSTGELFF.

The V and J genes are TRBV6-5 and TRBJ1-2, with 7 bases lining up with TRBD1. CDR1 MNHEY and CDR2 SVGAGI come from the germline V gene. V was clipped by 7 bases and J by 8 bases; unmatched bases: 10. This CDR3 has 13 amino acids. Here the CDR3 reads CASKKGADRGYTF. CDR3 coding DNA: TGTGCCAGCAAGAAGGGGGCCGACCGAGGCTACACCTTC.

The chain uses TRBV18 and TRBJ2-7, with 8 bases matching TRBD2. V shed 1 base, J shed 1 base, and the junction held 6 bases outside the gene matches. This CDR3 has 16 amino acids. Germline lookup yields CDR1 KGHSH and CDR2 LQKENI. CDR3 sequence reads: CASSPRTTGGSYEQYF. Here the CDR3 DNA reads TGTGCCAGCTCACCACGGACGACGGGAGGGTCCTACGAGCAGTACTTC.

A few counts support this clone. This chain joins TRBV27 and TRBJ2-1; D perhaps matches TRBD2 (5 bases). Trimming shortened V by 6 bases and J by 0 bases, and 15 bases separated the two germline ends. Germline assignment: CDR1 MNHEY and CDR2 SMNVEV (reference sequence). The CDR3 has 16 residues. Here the CDR3 reads CASSPLSVSSYNEQFF. The CDR3 nucleotides read TGTGCCAGCAGCCCCCTTAGCGTGAGCTCCTACAATGAGCAGTTCTTC.

The rearrangement joins TRBV3-1 (or the pseudogene TRBV3-2) to TRBJ2-7; 7 nucleotides agree with TRBD2. This CDR3 is built from 15 residues. CDR1 is LGHDT and CDR2 is YNNKEL in the germline V gene (reference sequence). Trimming removed 2 bases from V and 4 bases from J; junction bases left unmatched: 8. CDR3 coding DNA: TGTGCCAGCAGCCAAATGGCGGGGGTGAAATACGAGCAGTACTTC. Translating it yields CASSQMAGVKYEQYF.

This clone was seen once. The chain employs TRBV7-2 and TRBJ1-1, with D possibly TRBD1 on 5 matching bases. The CDR3 length is 13 residues. V lost 3 bases and J lost 5, with 10 bases in between. Germline V gives CDR1 SGHTA, CDR2 FQGNSA. CDR3 in amino acids: CASSFAEGTEAFF. The CDR3 bases are TGTGCCAGCAGCTTTGCGGAGGGGACTGAAGCTTTCTTT.

This chain connects TRBV30 to TRBJ2-6, with D possibly matching TRBD2 (6 bases). This CDR3 spans 15 amino acids. Germline-derived CDR1 and CDR2 are GTSNPN and SVGIG (reference sequence). The V end was cut by 3 bases, the J end by 4 bases, with 13 bases between. The chain's CDR3 is CAWSSRGTGANVLTF. For the CDR3, the DNA is TGTGCCTGGAGCTCCCGGGGGACGGGGGCCAACGTCCTGACTTTC.

V gene TRBV6-5 combines with J gene TRBJ1-2; D remains ambiguous. This CDR3 comprises 13 residues. V shed 0 bases and J shed 4 bases, with 6 bases lying between them. CDR1 is MNHEY, CDR2 SVGAGI, per germline. The CDR3 DNA reads TGTGCCAGCAGTTACTCGGGCCGCTATGGCTACACCTTC. Translation gives CASSYSGRYGYTF.

The V and J genes are TRBV2 and TRBJ2-1; D is undetermined. V was pared by 5 bases and J by 8 bases, with 19 bases between. Germline-derived CDR1 and CDR2 are SNHLY and FYNNEI. The length of the CDR3 is 15 residues. The CDR3 protein is CASSQVTVGIHEQFF. CDR3 nucleotides: TGTGCCAGCAGTCAGGTAACCGTTGGTATCCATGAGCAGTTCTTC.

The genes are TRBV30 and TRBJ1-2; TRBD1 matches at 7 bases. This CDR3 comprises 14 residues. The ends lost 1 base at V and 3 bases at J; junction bases unmatched: 5. Germline V gene data show CDR1 as GTSNPN and CDR2 as SVGIG (reference sequence). For the CDR3, the DNA is TGTGCCTGGAGTGGACAGGGAATTTACTATGGCTACACCTTC. Its translation is CAWSGQGIYYGYTF.

The V call is TRBV7-8, the J call TRBJ1-5; TRBD1 is a possible D gene (6 bases). V gave up 4 bases and J gave up 0 bases, with 10 bases separating them. This CDR3 is built from 15 residues. The germline gives CDR1 SGHVS, CDR2 FQNEAQ. The CDR3 spells CASSSGDASNQPQHF. In nucleotides, the CDR3 is TGTGCCAGCAGCTCAGGGGACGCTAGCAATCAGCCCCAGCATTTT.

This clone was counted once. This CDR3 is CASSGGTSPYEQYF. CDR3 coding DNA: TGTGCCAGCAGCGGGGGGACTAGCCCCTACGAGCAGTACTTC. The chain is built from TRBV5-6 and TRBJ2-7; 9 bases are a match to TRBD2. The V and J ends lost 4 bases and 2 bases, in that order; junction bases with no gene match: 4. The CDR3 consists of 14 residues. Germline lookup yields CDR1 SGHDT and CDR2 YYEEEE. Using reference TRBV5-6 and TRBJ2-7 for the parts outside the CDR3, the full variable domain is DAGVTQSPTHLIKTRGQQVTLRCSPKSGHDTVSWYQQALGQGPQFIFQYYEEEERQRGNFPDRFSGHQFPNYSSELNVNALLLGDSALYLCASSGGTSPYEQYFGPGTRLTVT.

This chain connects TRBV30 to TRBJ2-1, with 10 bases that match TRBD2. The CDR3 runs to 13 residues. V trimming: 2 bases; J trimming: 9 bases; junction bases outside the gene matches: 4. The V gene's germline CDR1 is GTSNPN and CDR2 SVGIG (reference sequence). Here the CDR3 DNA reads TGTGCCTGGAGTAGCGGGAGGGTGGGTGAGCAGTTCTTC. As protein: CAWSSGRVGEQFF.